These T cell receptor beta chains were read from a single sample in a study of cytomegalovirus exposure and HLA in healthy donors. Method: immunoSEQ multiplex PCR; TCRdb's copy keeps in-frame clones and lacks some. Altogether about 160,000 clones are present, about three quarters being singletons, with the ten largest covering roughly 1.4%. Specimen: PBMCs. These receptors all stem from a woman under 40 in good health and CMV-seronegative. CDR3s include the opening cysteine and the closing phenylalanine or tryptophan. D genes are given only for firm matches. Where a row states a size, it is once, few, many or the class of an expanded clone; other rows omit it.

V	size	D	J	CDR3	DNA
TRBV30	few	-	TRBJ2-7	CAWSVGGITYEQYF	TGTGCCTGGAGTGTAGGAGGAATCACCTACGAGCAGTACTTC
TRBV29-1	-	-	TRBJ2-2	CSVDGESNTGELFF	TGCAGCGTTGATGGGGAGTCGAACACCGGGGAGCTGTTTTTT
TRBV5-5	-	-	TRBJ1-1	CASSFVAGAEAFF	TGTGCCAGCAGCTTCGTGGCAGGGGCTGAAGCTTTCTTT
TRBV4-1	-	TRBD1	TRBJ1-1	CASSQAGTGERAEAFF	TGCGCCAGCAGCCAAGCCGGGACAGGGGAAAGGGCTGAAGCTTTCTTT
TRBV5-4	-	TRBD1	TRBJ1-2	CASSPPPQGLQGYGYTF	TGTGCCAGCAGCCCACCTCCACAGGGCCTACAGGGGTATGGCTACACCTTC
TRBV5-4	-	TRBD2	TRBJ2-3	CASSFGLGNTDTQYF	TGTGCCAGCAGCTTCGGACTAGGGAACACAGATACGCAGTATTTT
TRBV6-5	-	TRBD2	TRBJ2-7	CASSYSTGGRSYEQYF	TGTGCCAGCAGTTACTCGACGGGGGGGCGAAGCTACGAGCAGTACTTC
TRBV6-5	few	-	TRBJ2-5	CASSGQGETQYF	TGTGCCAGCAGTGGGCAGGGGGAGACCCAGTACTTC
TRBV5-1	-	-	TRBJ1-6	CASSLGGYNSPLHF	TGCGCCAGCAGCTTGGGAGGCTATAATTCACCCCTCCACTTT
TRBV28	-	-	TRBJ1-4	CASSLSSGFSEKLFF	TGTGCCAGCAGTTTATCGTCAGGGTTCAGTGAAAAACTGTTTTTT
TRBV30	-	TRBD1	TRBJ1-5	CAWTDRGNQPQHF	TGTGCCTGGACGGACAGGGGCAATCAGCCCCAGCATTTT
TRBV7-9	-	-	TRBJ1-1	CASSPQGREAFF	TGTGCCAGCAGCCCCCAGGGAAGGGAAGCTTTCTTT
TRBV2	-	-	TRBJ1-3	CASSSGRSGNTIYF	TGTGCCAGCAGCAGCGGACGCTCTGGAAACACCATATATTTT
TRBV7-3	-	TRBD1	TRBJ2-7	CASSRDRAHEQYF	TGTGCCAGCAGCCGGGACAGGGCCCACGAGCAGTACTTC
TRBV30	-	-	TRBJ1-6	CAWSLLGSPLHF	TGTGCCTGGAGCCTACTAGGGTCACCCCTCCACTTT
TRBV7-3	-	-	TRBJ2-2	CASSRYSGSNTGELFF	TGTGCCAGCAGCCGCTATAGCGGATCTAACACCGGGGAGCTGTTTTTT
TRBV2	-	-	TRBJ2-1	CASRNRDEQFF	TGTGCCAGCAGAAACAGGGATGAGCAGTTCTTC
TRBV2	few	-	TRBJ1-5	CASSEGGKTGNQPQHF	TGTGCCAGCAGTGAAGGGGGCAAAACTGGCAATCAGCCCCAGCATTTT
TRBV11-2	few	-	TRBJ2-7	CASSIQSSYEQYF	TGTGCCAGCAGCATACAGAGCTCCTACGAGCAGTACTTC
TRBV21-1	once	-	TRBJ2-7	CASSRESVGEQYF	TGTGCCAGCAGCCGGGAGAGCGTGGGGGAGCAGTACTTC
TRBV15	-	TRBD2	TRBJ2-1	CATRTTGTSGGPVF	TGTGCCACAAGAACTACCGGGACTAGCGGGGGGCCGGTCTTC
TRBV11-3	-	TRBD1	TRBJ2-6	CASSQTGYGANVLTF	TGTGCCAGCAGCCAGACAGGGTATGGGGCCAACGTCCTGACTTTC
TRBV13	-	-	TRBJ2-7	CASSSRGGLYEQYF	TGTGCCAGCAGCTCCCGAGGGGGATTATACGAGCAGTACTTC
TRBV4-1	-	-	TRBJ1-1	CASSRISRGYGVNWPEAFF	TGCGCCAGCAGCCGCATCTCGAGGGGGTATGGAGTGAATTGGCCTGAAGCTTTCTTT
TRBV25-1	-	-	TRBJ1-2	CASSEAGGVNYGYTF	TGTGCCAGCAGTGAAGCAGGCGGGGTTAACTATGGCTACACCTTC
TRBV29-1	-	TRBD1	TRBJ2-5	CSVRTGTGVEETQYF	TGCAGCGTGAGGACCGGGACAGGGGTCGAAGAGACCCAGTACTTC
TRBV6-4	-	TRBD1	TRBJ1-6	CASSEQGQTNSPLHF	TGTGCCAGCAGTGAACAGGGGCAGACTAATTCACCCCTCCACTTT
TRBV19	-	-	TRBJ1-2	CASSTAGFRGYTF	TGTGCCAGTAGTACGGCGGGGTTTAGAGGCTACACCTTC
TRBV5-4	-	TRBD2	TRBJ2-7	CASSSGTMDSYEQYF	TGTGCCAGCAGCTCCGGGACTATGGATTCCTACGAGCAGTACTTC
TRBV28	few	TRBD1	TRBJ1-1	CASSSYDRGGTEAFF	TGTGCCAGCAGTTCCTACGACAGGGGGGGCACTGAAGCTTTCTTT
TRBV2	-	-	TRBJ2-4	CASSDWRVENIQYF	TGTGCCAGCAGTGACTGGAGGGTAGAAAACATTCAGTACTTC
TRBV19	-	-	TRBJ1-1	CASSLKADTEAFF	TGTGCCAGTAGTCTAAAGGCGGACACTGAAGCTTTCTTT
TRBV10-3	few	-	TRBJ1-4	CAISESARANEKLFF	TGTGCCATCAGTGAGTCGGCCAGGGCTAATGAAAAACTGTTTTTT
TRBV27	-	TRBD2	TRBJ2-3	CASSNGGAGRDTQYF	TGTGCCAGCAGCAACGGGGGGGCGGGTAGAGATACGCAGTATTTT
TRBV9	-	-	TRBJ1-2	CASSVLSSGSGYTF	TGTGCCAGCAGCGTACTTAGTTCGGGGTCTGGCTACACCTTC
TRBV30	-	TRBD2	TRBJ2-2	CAWSGTSLTGELFF	TGTGCCTGGAGTGGGACTAGTCTCACCGGGGAGCTGTTTTTT
TRBV5-4	-	TRBD1	TRBJ1-2	CASGPGQGLANYGYTF	TGTGCCAGCGGACCCGGACAGGGGTTAGCTAACTATGGCTACACCTTC